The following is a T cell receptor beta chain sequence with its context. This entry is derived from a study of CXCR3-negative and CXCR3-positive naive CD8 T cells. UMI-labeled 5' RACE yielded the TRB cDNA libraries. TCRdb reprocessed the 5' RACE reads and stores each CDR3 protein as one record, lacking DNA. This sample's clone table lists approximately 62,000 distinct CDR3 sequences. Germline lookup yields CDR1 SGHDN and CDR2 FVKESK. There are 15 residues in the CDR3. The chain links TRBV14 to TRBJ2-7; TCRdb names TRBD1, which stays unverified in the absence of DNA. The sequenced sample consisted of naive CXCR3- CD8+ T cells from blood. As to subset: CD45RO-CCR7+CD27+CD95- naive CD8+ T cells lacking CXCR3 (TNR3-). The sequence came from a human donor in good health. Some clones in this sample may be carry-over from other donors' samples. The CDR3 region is CASSPQSRGTYEQYF.